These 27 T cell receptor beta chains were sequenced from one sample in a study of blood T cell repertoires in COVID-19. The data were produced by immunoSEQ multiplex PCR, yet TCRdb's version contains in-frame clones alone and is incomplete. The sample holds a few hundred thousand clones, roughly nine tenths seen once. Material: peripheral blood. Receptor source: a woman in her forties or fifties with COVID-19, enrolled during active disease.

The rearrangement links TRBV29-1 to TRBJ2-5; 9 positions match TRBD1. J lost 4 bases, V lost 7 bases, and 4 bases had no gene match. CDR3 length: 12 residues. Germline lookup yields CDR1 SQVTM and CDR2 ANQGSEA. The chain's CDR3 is CSGYRGRETQYF. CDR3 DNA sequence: TGCAGCGGCTACAGGGGGCGAGAGACCCAGTACTTC.

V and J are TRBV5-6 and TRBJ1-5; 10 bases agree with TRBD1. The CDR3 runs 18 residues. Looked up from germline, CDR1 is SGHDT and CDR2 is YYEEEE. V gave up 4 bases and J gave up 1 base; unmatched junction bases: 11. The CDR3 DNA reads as TGTGCCAGCAGCCTTCGCCACGGGACAGGGGCCAGCAATCAGCCCCAGCATTTT. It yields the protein CASSLRHGTGASNQPQHF.

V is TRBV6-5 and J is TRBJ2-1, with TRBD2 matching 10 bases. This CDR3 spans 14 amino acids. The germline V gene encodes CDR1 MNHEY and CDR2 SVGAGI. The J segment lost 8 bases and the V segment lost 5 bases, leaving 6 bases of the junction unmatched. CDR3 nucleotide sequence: TGTGCCAGCAGTCCACCGGGACTAGCGTATGAGCAGTTCTTC. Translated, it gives CASSPPGLAYEQFF.

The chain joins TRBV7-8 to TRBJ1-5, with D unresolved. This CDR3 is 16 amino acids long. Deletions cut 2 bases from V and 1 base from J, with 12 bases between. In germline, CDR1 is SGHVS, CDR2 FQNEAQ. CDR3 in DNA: TGTGCCAGCAGCTTATCAACAGTGATCAGCAATCAGCCCCAGCATTTT. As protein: CASSLSTVISNQPQHF. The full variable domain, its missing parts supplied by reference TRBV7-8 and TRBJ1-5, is GAGVSQSPRYKVAKRGQDVALRCDPISGHVSLFWYQQALGQGPEFLTYFQNEAQLDKSGLPSDRFFAERPEGSVSTLKIQRTQQEDSAVYLCASSLSTVISNQPQHFGDGTRLSIL.

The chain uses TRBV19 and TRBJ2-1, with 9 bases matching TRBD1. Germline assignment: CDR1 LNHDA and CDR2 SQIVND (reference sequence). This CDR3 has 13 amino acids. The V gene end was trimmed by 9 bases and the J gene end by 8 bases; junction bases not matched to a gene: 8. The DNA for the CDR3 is TGTGCCAGCGGGACAGGGATGGTTCATGAGCAGTTCTTC. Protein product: CASGTGMVHEQFF.

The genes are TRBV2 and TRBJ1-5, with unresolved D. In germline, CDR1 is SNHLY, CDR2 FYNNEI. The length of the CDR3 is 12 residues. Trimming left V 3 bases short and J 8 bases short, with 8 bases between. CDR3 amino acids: CASSDGGEPQHF. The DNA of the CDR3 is TGTGCCAGCAGTGACGGCGGGGAGCCCCAGCATTTT.

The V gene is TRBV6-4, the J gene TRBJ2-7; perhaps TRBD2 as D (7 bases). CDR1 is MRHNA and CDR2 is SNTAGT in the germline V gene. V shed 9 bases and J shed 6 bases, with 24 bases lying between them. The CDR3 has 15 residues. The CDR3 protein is CARGGRGELAPEQYV. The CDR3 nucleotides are TGTGCCAGAGGGGGGAGGGGGGAACTAGCCCCCGAGCAGTACGTC.

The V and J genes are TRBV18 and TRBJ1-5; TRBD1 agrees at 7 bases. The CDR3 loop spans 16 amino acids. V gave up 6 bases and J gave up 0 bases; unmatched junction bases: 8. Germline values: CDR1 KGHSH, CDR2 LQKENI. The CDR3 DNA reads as TGTGCCAGCTCGAGTCAGGGGGTATATAGCAATCAGCCCCAGCATTTT. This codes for CASSSQGVYSNQPQHF.

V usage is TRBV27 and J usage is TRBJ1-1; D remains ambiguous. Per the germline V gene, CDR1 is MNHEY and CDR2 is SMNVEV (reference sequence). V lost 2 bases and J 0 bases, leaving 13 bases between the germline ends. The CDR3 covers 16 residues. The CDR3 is CASSLLRGGMNTEAFF. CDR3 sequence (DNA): TGTGCCAGCAGTTTACTTCGGGGTGGGATGAACACTGAAGCTTTCTTT.

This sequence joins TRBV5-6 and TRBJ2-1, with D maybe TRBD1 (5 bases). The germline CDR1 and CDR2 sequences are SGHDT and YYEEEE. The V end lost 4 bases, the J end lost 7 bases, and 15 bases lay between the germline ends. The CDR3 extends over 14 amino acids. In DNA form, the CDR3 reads TGTGCCAGCAGCCGATTGGTCAGGGTAAATGAGCAGTTCTTC. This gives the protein CASSRLVRVNEQFF.

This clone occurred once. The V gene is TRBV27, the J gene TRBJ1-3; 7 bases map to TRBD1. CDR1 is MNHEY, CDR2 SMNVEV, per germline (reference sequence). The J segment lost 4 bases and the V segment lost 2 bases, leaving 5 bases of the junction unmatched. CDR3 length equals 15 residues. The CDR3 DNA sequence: TGTGCCAGCAGTTTACAACAGGGGAAGGGAAACACCATATATTTT. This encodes CASSLQQGKGNTIYF.

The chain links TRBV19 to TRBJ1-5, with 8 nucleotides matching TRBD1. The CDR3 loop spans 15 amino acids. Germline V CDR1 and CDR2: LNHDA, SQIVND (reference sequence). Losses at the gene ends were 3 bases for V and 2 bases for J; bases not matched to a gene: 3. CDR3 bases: TGTGCCAGTAGTATCCTACAGGGGGGCAATCAGCCCCAGCATTTT. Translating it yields CASSILQGGNQPQHF.

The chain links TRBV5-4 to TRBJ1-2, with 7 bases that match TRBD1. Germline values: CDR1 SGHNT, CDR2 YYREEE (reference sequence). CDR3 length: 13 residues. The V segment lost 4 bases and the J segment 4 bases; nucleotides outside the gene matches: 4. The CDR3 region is CASSRDRAYGYTF. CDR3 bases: TGTGCCAGCAGCCGAGACAGGGCCTATGGCTACACCTTC.

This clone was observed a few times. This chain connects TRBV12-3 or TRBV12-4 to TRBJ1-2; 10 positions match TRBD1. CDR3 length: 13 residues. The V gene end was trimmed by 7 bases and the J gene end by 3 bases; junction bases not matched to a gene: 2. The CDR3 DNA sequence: TGTGCCAGCAAGGGACAGGGGCACTATGGCTACACCTTC. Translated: CASKGQGHYGYTF.

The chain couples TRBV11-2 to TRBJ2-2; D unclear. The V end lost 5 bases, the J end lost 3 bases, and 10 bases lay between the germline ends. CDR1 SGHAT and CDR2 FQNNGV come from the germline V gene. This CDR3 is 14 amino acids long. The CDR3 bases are TGTGCCAGCAGCCCATCCCAGTACACCGGGGAGCTGTTTTTT. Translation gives CASSPSQYTGELFF.

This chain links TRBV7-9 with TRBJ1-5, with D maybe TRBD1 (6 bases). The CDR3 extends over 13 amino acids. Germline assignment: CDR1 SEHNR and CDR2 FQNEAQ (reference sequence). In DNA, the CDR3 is TGTGCGACGGCGGGGGAGGGGGAACAGCCCCAGCATTTT. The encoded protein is CATAGEGEQPQHF.

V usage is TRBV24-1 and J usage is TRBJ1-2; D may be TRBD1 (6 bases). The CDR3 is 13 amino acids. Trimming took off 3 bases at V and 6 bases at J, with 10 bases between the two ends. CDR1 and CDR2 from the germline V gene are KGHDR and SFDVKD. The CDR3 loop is CATSDPRQDGYTF. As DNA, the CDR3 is TGTGCCACCAGTGATCCCCGACAGGATGGCTACACCTTC.

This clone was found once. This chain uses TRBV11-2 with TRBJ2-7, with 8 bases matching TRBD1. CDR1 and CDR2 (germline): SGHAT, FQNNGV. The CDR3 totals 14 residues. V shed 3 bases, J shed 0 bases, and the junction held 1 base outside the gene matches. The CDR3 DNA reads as TGTGCCAGCAGCTTTGGGACAGGCTCCTACGAGCAGTACGTC. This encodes CASSFGTGSYEQYV.

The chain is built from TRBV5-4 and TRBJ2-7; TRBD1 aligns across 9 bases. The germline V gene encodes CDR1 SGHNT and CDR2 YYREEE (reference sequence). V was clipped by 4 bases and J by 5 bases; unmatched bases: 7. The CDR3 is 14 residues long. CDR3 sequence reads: CASSARTGDDEQYF. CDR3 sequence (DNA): TGTGCCAGCAGCGCCCGGACAGGGGATGACGAGCAGTACTTC.

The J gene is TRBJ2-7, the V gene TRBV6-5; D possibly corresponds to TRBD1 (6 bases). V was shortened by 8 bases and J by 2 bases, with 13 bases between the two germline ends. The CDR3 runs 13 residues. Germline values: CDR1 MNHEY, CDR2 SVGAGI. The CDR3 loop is CASEGDTAYEQYF. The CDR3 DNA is TGTGCCAGCGAGGGGGACACCGCCTACGAGCAGTACTTC.

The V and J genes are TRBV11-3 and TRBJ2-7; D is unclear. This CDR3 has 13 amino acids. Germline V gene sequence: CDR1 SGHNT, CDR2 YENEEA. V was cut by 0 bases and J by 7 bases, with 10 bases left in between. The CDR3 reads CASSLDPRYEQYF. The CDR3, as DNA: TGTGCCAGCAGCTTAGATCCCAGGTATGAGCAGTACTTC.

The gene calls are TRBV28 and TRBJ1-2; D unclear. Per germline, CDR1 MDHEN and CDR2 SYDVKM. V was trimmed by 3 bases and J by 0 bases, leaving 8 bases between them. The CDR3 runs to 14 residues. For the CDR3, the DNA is TGTGCCAGCAGTTTTCGAGTCTCTAACTATGGCTACACCTTC. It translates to CASSFRVSNYGYTF.

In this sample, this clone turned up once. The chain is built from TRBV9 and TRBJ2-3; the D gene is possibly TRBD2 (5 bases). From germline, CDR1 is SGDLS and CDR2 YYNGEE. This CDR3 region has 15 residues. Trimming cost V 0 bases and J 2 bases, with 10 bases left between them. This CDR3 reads CASSVAILDTDTQYF. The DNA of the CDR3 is TGTGCCAGCAGCGTAGCAATACTAGACACAGATACGCAGTATTTT.

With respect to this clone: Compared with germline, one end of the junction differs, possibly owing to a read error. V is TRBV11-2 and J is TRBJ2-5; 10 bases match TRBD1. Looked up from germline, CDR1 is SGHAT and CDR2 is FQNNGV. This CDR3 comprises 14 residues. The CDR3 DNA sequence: TGTGCCAGCAGCGTAGACAGGGGGCGAGAGACCCAGTACTTC. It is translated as CASSVDRGRETQYF.

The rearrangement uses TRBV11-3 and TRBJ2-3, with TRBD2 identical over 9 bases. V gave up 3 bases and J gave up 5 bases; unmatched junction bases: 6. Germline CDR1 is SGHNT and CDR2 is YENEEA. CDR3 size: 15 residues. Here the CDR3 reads CASSFRRGGKDTQYF. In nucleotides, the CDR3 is TGTGCCAGCAGCTTCCGGCGGGGGGGCAAAGATACGCAGTATTTT.

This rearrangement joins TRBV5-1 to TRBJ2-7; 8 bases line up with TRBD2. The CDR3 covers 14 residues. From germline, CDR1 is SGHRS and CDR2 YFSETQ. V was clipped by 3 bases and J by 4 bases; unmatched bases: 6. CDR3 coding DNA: TGCGCCAGCAGCTCGGGACTAGAGCTGTACGAGCAGTACGTC. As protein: CASSSGLELYEQYV.

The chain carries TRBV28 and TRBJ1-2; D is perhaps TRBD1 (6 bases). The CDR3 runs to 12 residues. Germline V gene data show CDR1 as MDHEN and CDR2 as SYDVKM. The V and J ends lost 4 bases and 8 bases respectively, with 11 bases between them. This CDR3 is CASSSGVKGYTF. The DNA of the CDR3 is TGTGCCAGCAGTTCAGGGGTGAAGGGCTACACCTTC.